The clone carrying this TCR beta chain has a handful of counts. The V gene lost 6 bases and the J gene lost 4 bases, with 9 bases spanning the gap. There are 13 residues in the CDR3. Germline V gene lookup returns CDR1 MDHEN and CDR2 SYDVKM. This sample is drawn from a study of T cells in Graves' hyperthyroidism and ophthalmopathy. RNA transcripts served as the template for amplifying TCR beta CDR3 regions. TCR CDR3 underwent first-round RT-PCR with the HTBI primer set. Using its own MiXCR run on the multiplex PCR reads, TCRdb lists one record per CDR3 protein. Here the sample spans about 560,000 distinct CDR3 sequences, approximately 16% being singletons.

The sample taken for sequencing was blood. This receptor was taken from a woman aged 18-30 years with Graves' hyperthyroidism. The chain carries TRBV28 and TRBJ2-2; D uncertain. The CDR3 protein is CASRVGPTGELFF. CDR3 DNA sequence: TGTGCCAGCAGAGTTGGGCCCACCGGGGAGCTGTTTTTT. The whole variable domain, remainder taken from reference TRBV28 and TRBJ2-2, is DVKVTQSSRYLVKRTGEKVFLECVQDMDHENMFWYRQDPGLGLRLIYFSYDVKMKEKGDIPEGYSVSREKKERFSLILESASTNQTSMYLCASRVGPTGELFFGEGSRLTVL.